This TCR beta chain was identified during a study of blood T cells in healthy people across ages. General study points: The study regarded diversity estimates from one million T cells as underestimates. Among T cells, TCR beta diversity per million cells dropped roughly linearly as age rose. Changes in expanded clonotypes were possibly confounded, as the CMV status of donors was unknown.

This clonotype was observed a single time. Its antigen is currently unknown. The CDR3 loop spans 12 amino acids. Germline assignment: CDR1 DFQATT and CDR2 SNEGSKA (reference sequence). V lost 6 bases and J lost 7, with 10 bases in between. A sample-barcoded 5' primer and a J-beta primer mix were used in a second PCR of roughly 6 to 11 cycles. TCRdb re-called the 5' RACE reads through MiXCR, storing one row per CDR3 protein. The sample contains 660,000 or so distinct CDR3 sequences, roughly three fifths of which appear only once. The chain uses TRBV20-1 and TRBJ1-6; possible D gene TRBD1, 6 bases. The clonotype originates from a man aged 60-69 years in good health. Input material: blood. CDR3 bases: TGCAGTGCCCCGAGGGGGAATTCACCCCTCCACTTT. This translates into CSAPRGNSPLHF.